One and the same sample provided the 25 T cell receptor beta chains below, sequenced in a study of memory CD4+ T cells and cytomegalovirus serostatus. Single viable CD3+CD4+CD8-CD45RO+ cells were sorted as the memory CD4+ T cells. Repertoires were generated with immunoSEQ multiplex PCR, while TCRdb's copy carries only in-frame clones and drops some. The top ten hold roughly 0.8% of the sample, which has 40,000 to 60,000 clones, roughly 78% seen once. Source material: memory CD4+ T cells from blood. The receptors stem from an adult in good health and CMV-seronegative.

The gene calls are TRBV7-2 and TRBJ2-5, with TRBD1 identical over 7 bases. Germline CDR1 is SGHTA and CDR2 is FQGNSA. The CDR3 spans 13 residues. Trimming removed 6 bases from V and 6 bases from J; junction bases left unmatched: 7. The CDR3 loop reads CASSPRGQQTQYF. CDR3 sequence (DNA): TGTGCCAGCAGTCCGAGGGGGCAACAGACCCAGTACTTC.

The chain couples TRBV7-8 to TRBJ1-1, with D uncertain. This CDR3 has 11 residues. Germline V lookup: CDR1 SGHVS, CDR2 FQNEAQ. Trimming took off 5 bases at V and 7 bases at J, with 8 bases between the two ends. CDR3 residues: CASSMRVEAFF. The CDR3 bases are TGTGCCAGCAGCATGAGGGTTGAAGCTTTCTTT.

This clone was observed a handful of times. The chain carries TRBV20-1 and TRBJ1-1; D remains unclear. CDR1 and CDR2 (germline): DFQATT, SNEGSKA (reference sequence). V was cut by 0 bases and J by 7 bases, with 6 bases left in between. The CDR3 is 11 amino acids. CDR3 in amino acids: CSARDKREAFF. The CDR3 DNA reads TGCAGTGCTAGAGATAAACGTGAAGCTTTCTTT.

V gene TRBV7-6 combines with J gene TRBJ1-1; D possibly corresponds to TRBD1 (5 bases). The CDR3 spans 15 residues. Germline loops: CDR1 SGHVS, CDR2 FNYEAQ. Between the trimmed V and J ends, which lost 1 base and 3 bases, there was a span of 12 bases. CDR3 sequence reads: CASSLGRGEDTEAFF. The CDR3 region has the DNA TGTGCCAGCAGCTTAGGAAGGGGTGAGGACACTGAAGCTTTCTTT.

This chain joins TRBV15 and TRBJ1-2, with TRBD1 identical over 7 bases. The CDR3 sequence is 17 residues long. The ends lost 1 base at V and 1 base at J; junction bases unmatched: 9. Germline V gene sequence: CDR1 LNHNV, CDR2 YYDKDF (reference sequence). CDR3 in amino acids: CATSRVTDRIFNYGYTF. DNA of the CDR3: TGTGCCACCAGCAGAGTGACGGACAGGATATTTAACTATGGCTACACCTTC.

This clone is medium-sized (0.01 to 0.1%) within its sample. The chain is built from TRBV6-5 and TRBJ1-2; 8 nucleotides agree with TRBD1. The germline V gene encodes CDR1 MNHEY and CDR2 SVGAGI. After removal of 3 bases from V and 4 bases from J, the junction contained 10 bases not matched to a gene. This CDR3 is built from 16 residues. CDR3: CASSYQAYRGTYGYTF. The CDR3 DNA is TGTGCCAGCAGTTATCAGGCCTACAGGGGGACCTATGGCTACACCTTC.

The table lists this clone with a few counts. CDR3 sequence (DNA): TGTGCCAGTAGTACCCGACAGGCAGCCTACAATGAGCAGTTCTTC. It codes for CASSTRQAAYNEQFF. The chain carries TRBV19 and TRBJ2-1; maybe TRBD1 (6 bases). The CDR3 has 15 amino acids. V was shortened by 4 bases and J by 2 bases, with 12 bases between the two germline ends. Germline values: CDR1 LNHDA, CDR2 SQIVND (reference sequence).

A remark on this clone: At one end, the junction sequence differs from germline, possibly due to a read error. The chain links TRBV7-6 to TRBJ2-7; D perhaps matches TRBD1 (6 bases). The CDR3 length is 12 residues. Per germline, CDR1 SGHVS and CDR2 FNYEAQ. DNA for the CDR3: TGTGCCAGCAGCCCGAGTACAGGGTCCCTTTTCTTC. Its protein is CASSPSTGSLFF. Drawing the rest from reference TRBV7-6 and TRBJ2-7, the complete variable domain is GAGVSQSPRYKVTKRGQDVALRCDPISGHVSLYWYRQALGQGPEFLTYFNYEAQQDKSGLPNDRFSAERPEGSISTLTIQRTEQRDSAMYRCASSPSTGSLFFGPGTRLTVT.

The chain has TRBV5-1 and TRBJ1-4; D possibly corresponds to TRBD1 (6 bases). Germline assignment: CDR1 SGHRS and CDR2 YFSETQ. Trimming shortened V by 2 bases and J by 7 bases, and 18 bases separated the two germline ends. The CDR3 totals 16 residues. CDR3 bases: TGCGCCAGCAGCTTTCAACCAGGGGTGGATGGTGAAAAACTGTTTTTT. It translates to CASSFQPGVDGEKLFF.

This clone was seen just once. The chain employs TRBV11-1 and TRBJ2-3; D is undetermined. Per the germline V gene, CDR1 is SGHAT and CDR2 is FQDESV (reference sequence). The CDR3 loop spans 13 amino acids. Between the trimmed V and J ends, which lost 3 bases and 2 bases, there was a span of 6 bases. CDR3 nucleotide sequence: TGTGCCAGCAGCTTCGGACCCACAGATACGCAGTATTTT. Translated, it gives CASSFGPTDTQYF.

This chain connects TRBV5-4 to TRBJ2-3; possible D gene TRBD2, 6 bases. The CDR3 covers 15 residues. Trimming removed 7 bases from V and 6 bases from J, with 21 bases in between. In germline, CDR1 is SGHNT, CDR2 YYREEE (reference sequence). CDR3 sequence: CASASEAAGWDTQYF. The CDR3 nucleotides read TGTGCCAGCGCTTCGGAAGCGGCGGGATGGGATACGCAGTATTTT.

The chain carries TRBV16 and TRBJ1-2; no firm D call. This CDR3 has 14 amino acids. Germline CDR1 is KGHSY and CDR2 is FQNENV. V was trimmed by 6 bases and J by 0 bases, leaving 11 bases between them. The CDR3 sequence: CASRKASSNYGYTF. CDR3 coding DNA: TGTGCCAGCAGAAAGGCCAGTTCTAACTATGGCTACACCTTC.

This clone is medium-sized (0.01 to 0.1%) by share. Other DNA sequences of this sample code for an identical CDR3. The CDR3 DNA sequence: TGCGCCAGCAGCCGGGGGGCGAGCACTGAAGCTTTCTTT. Residues: CASSRGASTEAFF. The chain employs TRBV4-1 and TRBJ1-1, with a tentative D call TRBD1 (6 bases). The V gene's germline CDR1 is MGHRA and CDR2 YSYEKL. The CDR3 length is 13 residues. V lost 4 bases and J 4 bases, leaving 10 bases between the germline ends.

This clone was seen a handful of times. The gene calls are TRBV5-4 and TRBJ2-6, with D tentatively TRBD2 (5 bases). Germline V gene sequence: CDR1 SGHNT, CDR2 YYREEE (reference sequence). The CDR3 is 17 amino acids. Trimming pared 0 bases from V and 0 bases from J, leaving 10 bases between. CDR3 sequence: CASSLAVGSSGANVLTF. The CDR3 DNA is TGTGCCAGCAGCTTGGCCGTAGGGAGCTCTGGGGCCAACGTCCTGACTTTC.

This clone was counted only a few times. The V and J genes are TRBV6-1 and TRBJ2-2; 11 positions agree with TRBD1. The V and J ends lost 4 bases and 1 base, in that order; junction bases with no gene match: 11. Germline V gene data show CDR1 as MNHNS and CDR2 as SASEGT. The CDR3 is 19 amino acids. The CDR3 protein is CASSVGQGVLAGNTGELFF. CDR3 coding DNA: TGTGCCAGCAGTGTGGGACAGGGGGTACTAGCGGGGAACACCGGGGAGCTGTTTTTT.

This chain links TRBV9 with TRBJ1-5; the D is unclear. In germline, CDR1 is SGDLS, CDR2 YYNGEE. V was trimmed by 0 bases and J by 2 bases, leaving 6 bases between them. The CDR3 sequence is 14 residues long. The CDR3 nucleotides read TGTGCCAGCAGCGTAGGGGCCGGCAATCAGCCCCAGCATTTT. It yields the protein CASSVGAGNQPQHF.

V gene TRBV5-1 combines with J gene TRBJ2-7; 8 bases match TRBD2. This CDR3 comprises 15 residues. Looked up from germline, CDR1 is SGHRS and CDR2 is YFSETQ. The junction had 10 bases not matched to a gene; V was cut back by 4 bases and J by 4 bases. The CDR3 region is CASSRSGSTEYEQYF. The CDR3 DNA reads as TGCGCCAGCAGCCGGAGCGGGAGTACCGAATACGAGCAGTACTTC.

The chain recombines TRBV27 with TRBJ1-1, with D possibly being TRBD1 (6 bases). This CDR3 contains 15 residues. Germline V lookup: CDR1 MNHEY, CDR2 SMNVEV (reference sequence). The ends were cut back, 8 bases at V and 0 bases at J, with 16 bases in the middle. CDR3 DNA: TGTGCCAGCGGGTTGGGGGGCCCCATGAACACTGAAGCTTTCTTT. Protein: CASGLGGPMNTEAFF.

The V call is TRBV5-1, the J call TRBJ2-1; D unclear. There are 13 residues in the CDR3. CDR1 and CDR2 from the germline V gene are SGHRS and YFSETQ. The V end lost 0 bases, the J end lost 9 bases, and 10 bases lay between the germline ends. The CDR3 coding sequence is TGCGCCAGCAGCTTGGACGGGTTTAGTGAGCAGTTCTTC. Encoded protein: CASSLDGFSEQFF.

Turning to this clone: An end of the junction does not agree with germline; a read error may underlie this. CDR3 amino acids: CGTSSTYEQYF. In nucleotides, the CDR3 is TGTGGGACTAGCTCCACCTACGAGCAGTACTTC. J is TRBJ2-7 and V is TRBV20-1, with 9 bases identical to TRBD2. Germline lookup yields CDR1 DFQATT and CDR2 SNEGSKA (reference sequence). CDR3 length equals 11 residues.

The rearrangement joins TRBV14 to TRBJ2-3; 8 nucleotides match TRBD2. Germline values: CDR1 SGHDN, CDR2 FVKESK. V trimming: 4 bases; J trimming: 3 bases; junction bases outside the gene matches: 9. This CDR3 is 16 amino acids long. In nucleotides, the CDR3 is TGTGCCAGCAGCCTTGACGGGGGGGCGGTAACAGATACGCAGTATTTT. Translated: CASSLDGGAVTDTQYF.

This sequence joins TRBV28 and TRBJ2-1; 8 nucleotides line up with TRBD1. Losses at the gene ends were 6 bases for V and 4 bases for J; bases not matched to a gene: 8. CDR3 length: 15 amino acids. Germline V gene sequence: CDR1 MDHEN, CDR2 SYDVKM. For the CDR3, the DNA is TGTGCCAGCAGGCCTGCAGGGGGCCCGTACAATGAGCAGTTCTTC. Its protein is CASRPAGGPYNEQFF.

This chain joins TRBV5-1 and TRBJ2-2; D is tentatively TRBD1 or TRBD2 (5 bases each). Trimming cost V 0 bases and J 5 bases, with 14 bases left between them. From germline, CDR1 is SGHRS and CDR2 YFSETQ. The CDR3 totals 16 residues. The DNA of the CDR3 is TGCGCCAGCAGCTTGGCCGGGGAGAGGGGAACCGGGGAGCTGTTTTTT. It specifies CASSLAGERGTGELFF. The entire variable domain, with the rest obtained from reference TRBV5-1 and TRBJ2-2, is as follows: KAGVTQTPRYLIKTRGQQVTLSCSPISGHRSVSWYQQTPGQGLQFLFEYFSETQRNKGNFPGRFSGRQFSNSRSEMNVSTLELGDSALYLCASSLAGERGTGELFFGEGSRLTVL.

The chain recombines TRBV4-1 with TRBJ1-1; 7 bases align to TRBD1. This CDR3 is built from 16 residues. The V gene's germline CDR1 is MGHRA and CDR2 YSYEKL. V dropped 3 bases and J dropped 1; count of bases not matched to a gene: 8. The CDR3 region has the DNA TGCGCCAGCAGCCAGGGGCAGGGGGGGGCGAACACTGAAGCTTTCTTT. Protein sequence: CASSQGQGGANTEAFF.

This clone was recorded only once. The chain uses TRBV29-1 and TRBJ2-3; 16 bases are shared with TRBD2. The J segment lost 8 bases and the V segment lost 8 bases, leaving 7 bases of the junction unmatched. Germline CDR1 reads SQVTM; CDR2 reads ANQGSEA. The CDR3 is 14 amino acids. The DNA of the CDR3 is TGCAGCCTTGGGACTAGCGGGAGGGGGGGTACGCAGTATTTT. It codes for CSLGTSGRGGTQYF.